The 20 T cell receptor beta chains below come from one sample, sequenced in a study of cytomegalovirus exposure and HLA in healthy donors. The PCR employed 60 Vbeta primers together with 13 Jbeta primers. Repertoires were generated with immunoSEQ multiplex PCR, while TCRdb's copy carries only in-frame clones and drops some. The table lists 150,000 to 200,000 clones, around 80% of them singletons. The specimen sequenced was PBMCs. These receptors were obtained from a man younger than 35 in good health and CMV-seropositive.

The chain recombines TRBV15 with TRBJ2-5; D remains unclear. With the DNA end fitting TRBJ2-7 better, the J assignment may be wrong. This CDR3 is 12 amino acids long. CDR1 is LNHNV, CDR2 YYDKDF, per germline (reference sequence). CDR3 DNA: TGTGCCACCAGCTCAGACTCCTACGAGCAGTACTTC. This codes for CATSSDSYEQYF.

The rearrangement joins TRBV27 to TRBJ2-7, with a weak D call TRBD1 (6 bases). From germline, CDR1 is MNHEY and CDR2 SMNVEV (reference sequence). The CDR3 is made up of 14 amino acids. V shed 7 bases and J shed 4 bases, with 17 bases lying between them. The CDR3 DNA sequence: TGTGCCAGCAAGCGTTATGAGGGGGATTACGAGCAGTACTTC. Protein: CASKRYEGDYEQYF.

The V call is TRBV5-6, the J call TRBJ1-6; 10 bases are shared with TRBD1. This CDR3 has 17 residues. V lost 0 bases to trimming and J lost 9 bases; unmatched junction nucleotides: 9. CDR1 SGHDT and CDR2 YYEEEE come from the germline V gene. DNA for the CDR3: TGTGCCAGCAGCTTGGATGGGCCGGACAGGGGGGTTTCACCCCTCCACTTT. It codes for CASSLDGPDRGVSPLHF. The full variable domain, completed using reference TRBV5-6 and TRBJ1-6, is DAGVTQSPTHLIKTRGQQVTLRCSPKSGHDTVSWYQQALGQGPQFIFQYYEEEERQRGNFPDRFSGHQFPNYSSELNVNALLLGDSALYLCASSLDGPDRGVSPLHFGNGTRLTVT.

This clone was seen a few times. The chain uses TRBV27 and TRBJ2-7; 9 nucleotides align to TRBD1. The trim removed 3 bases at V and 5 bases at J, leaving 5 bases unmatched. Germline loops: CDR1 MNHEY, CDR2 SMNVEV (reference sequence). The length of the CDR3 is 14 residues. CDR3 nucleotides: TGTGCCAGCAGTTTGGGGACAGGGAACCACGAGCAGTACTTC. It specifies CASSLGTGNHEQYF.

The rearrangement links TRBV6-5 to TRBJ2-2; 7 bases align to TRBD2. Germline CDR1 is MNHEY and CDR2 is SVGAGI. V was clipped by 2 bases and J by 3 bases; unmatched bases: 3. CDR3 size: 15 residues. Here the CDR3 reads CASSYIAGYTGELFF. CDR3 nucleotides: TGTGCCAGCAGTTACATAGCGGGTTACACCGGGGAGCTGTTTTTT.

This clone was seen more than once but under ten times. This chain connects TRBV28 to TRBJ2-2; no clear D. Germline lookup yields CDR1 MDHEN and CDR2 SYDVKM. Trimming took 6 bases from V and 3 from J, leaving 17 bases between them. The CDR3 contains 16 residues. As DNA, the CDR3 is TGTGCCAGCAGCCCCTCGGGTTCCACGGACACCGGGGAGCTGTTTTTT. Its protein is CASSPSGSTDTGELFF.

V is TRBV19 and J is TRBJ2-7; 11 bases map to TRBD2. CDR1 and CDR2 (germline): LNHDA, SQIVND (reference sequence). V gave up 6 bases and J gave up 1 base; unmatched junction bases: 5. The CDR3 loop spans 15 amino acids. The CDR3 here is CASSPSGRRSYEQYF. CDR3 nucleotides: TGTGCCAGTAGCCCTAGCGGGAGGAGGTCCTACGAGCAGTACTTC.

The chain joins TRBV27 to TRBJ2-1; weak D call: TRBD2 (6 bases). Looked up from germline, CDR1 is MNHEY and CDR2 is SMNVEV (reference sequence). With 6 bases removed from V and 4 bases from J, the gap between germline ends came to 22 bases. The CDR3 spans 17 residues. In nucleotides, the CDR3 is TGTGCCAGCAGGCGAGGACCGGGAGACCGCCTATACAATGAGCAGTTCTTC. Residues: CASRRGPGDRLYNEQFF.

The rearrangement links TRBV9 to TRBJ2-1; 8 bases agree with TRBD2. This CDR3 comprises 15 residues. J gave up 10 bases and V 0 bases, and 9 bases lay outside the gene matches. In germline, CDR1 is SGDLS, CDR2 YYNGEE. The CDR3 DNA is TGTGCCAGCAGCGTAGCTACTAGCGGTTCCGTAGAGCAGTTCTTC. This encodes CASSVATSGSVEQFF.

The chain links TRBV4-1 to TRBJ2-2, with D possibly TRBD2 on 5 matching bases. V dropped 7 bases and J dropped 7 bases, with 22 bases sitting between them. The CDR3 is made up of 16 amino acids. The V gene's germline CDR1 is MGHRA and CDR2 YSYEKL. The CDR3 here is CASTNGLLAFSGELFF. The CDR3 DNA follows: TGCGCCAGCACAAACGGGCTTCTAGCTTTTAGCGGGGAGCTGTTTTTT.

The CDR3 DNA reads TGTGCCAGTAGCGAGGGAGCCCGCGGTCAGCCCCAGCATTTT. Residues: CASSEGARGQPQHF. V usage is TRBV19 and J usage is TRBJ1-5; no definite D call. Trimming took off 6 bases at V and 6 bases at J, with 15 bases between the two ends. The germline V gene encodes CDR1 LNHDA and CDR2 SQIVND (reference sequence). There are 14 residues in the CDR3.

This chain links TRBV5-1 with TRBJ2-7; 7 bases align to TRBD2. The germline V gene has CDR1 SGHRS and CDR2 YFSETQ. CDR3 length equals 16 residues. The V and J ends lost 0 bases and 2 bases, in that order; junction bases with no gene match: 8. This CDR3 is CASSLELAELAYEQYF. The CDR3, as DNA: TGCGCCAGCAGCTTGGAGCTAGCGGAATTGGCCTACGAGCAGTACTTC. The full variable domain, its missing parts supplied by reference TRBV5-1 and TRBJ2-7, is KAGVTQTPRYLIKTRGQQVTLSCSPISGHRSVSWYQQTPGQGLQFLFEYFSETQRNKGNFPGRFSGRQFSNSRSEMNVSTLELGDSALYLCASSLELAELAYEQYFGPGTRLTVT.

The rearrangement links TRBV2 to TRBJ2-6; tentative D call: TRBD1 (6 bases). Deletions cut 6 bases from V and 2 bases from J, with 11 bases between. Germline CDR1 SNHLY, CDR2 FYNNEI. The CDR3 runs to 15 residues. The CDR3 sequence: CASSLTGTGANVLTF. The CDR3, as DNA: TGTGCCAGCAGCCTTACAGGGACTGGGGCCAACGTCCTGACTTTC.

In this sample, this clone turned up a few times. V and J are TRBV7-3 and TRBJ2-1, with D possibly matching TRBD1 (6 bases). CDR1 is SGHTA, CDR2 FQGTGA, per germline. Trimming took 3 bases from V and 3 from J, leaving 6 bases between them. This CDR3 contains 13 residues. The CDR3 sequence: CASSLDSYNEQFF. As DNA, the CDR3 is TGTGCCAGCAGCTTGGACAGCTACAATGAGCAGTTCTTC.

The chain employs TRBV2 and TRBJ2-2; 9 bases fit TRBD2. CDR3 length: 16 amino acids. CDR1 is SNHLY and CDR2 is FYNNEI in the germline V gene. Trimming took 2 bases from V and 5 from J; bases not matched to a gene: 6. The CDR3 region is CASSELGAGGTGELFF. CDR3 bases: TGTGCCAGCAGTGAATTGGGCGCGGGGGGGACCGGGGAGCTGTTTTTT.

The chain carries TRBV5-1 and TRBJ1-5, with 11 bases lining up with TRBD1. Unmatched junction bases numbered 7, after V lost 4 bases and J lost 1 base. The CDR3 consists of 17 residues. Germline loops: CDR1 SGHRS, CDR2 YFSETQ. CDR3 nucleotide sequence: TGCGCCAGCAGCCCAGGACAGGGGGCGCAGAGCAATCAGCCCCAGCATTTT. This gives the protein CASSPGQGAQSNQPQHF.

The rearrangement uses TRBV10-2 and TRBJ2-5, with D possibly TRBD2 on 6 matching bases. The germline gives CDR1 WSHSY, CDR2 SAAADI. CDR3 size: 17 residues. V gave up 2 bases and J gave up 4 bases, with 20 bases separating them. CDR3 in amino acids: CASSERPRELVRETQYF. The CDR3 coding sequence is TGCGCCAGCAGTGAGAGGCCCCGGGAGCTCGTCCGAGAGACCCAGTACTTC.

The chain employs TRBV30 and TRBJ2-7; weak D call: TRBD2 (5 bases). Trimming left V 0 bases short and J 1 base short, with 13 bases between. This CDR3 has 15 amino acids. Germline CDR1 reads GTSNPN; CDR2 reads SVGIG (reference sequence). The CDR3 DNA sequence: TGTGCCTGGAGTGTAGACGGTTCGGGGTCCTACGAGCAGTACTTC. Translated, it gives CAWSVDGSGSYEQYF.

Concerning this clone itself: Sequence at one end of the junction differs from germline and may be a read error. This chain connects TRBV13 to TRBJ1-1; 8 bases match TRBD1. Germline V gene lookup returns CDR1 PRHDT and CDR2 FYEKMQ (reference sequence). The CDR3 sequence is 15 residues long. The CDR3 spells CTSSGQGALNTEAFF. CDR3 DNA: TGTACCAGCAGCGGACAGGGAGCTTTGAACACTGAAGCTTTCTTT.

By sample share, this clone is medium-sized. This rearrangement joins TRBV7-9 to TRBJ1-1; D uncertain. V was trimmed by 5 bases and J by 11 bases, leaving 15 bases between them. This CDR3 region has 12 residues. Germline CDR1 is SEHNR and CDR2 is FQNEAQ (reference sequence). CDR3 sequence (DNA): TGTGCCAGCAGCGAAGTACGGGGTGACGCTTTCTTT. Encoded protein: CASSEVRGDAFF. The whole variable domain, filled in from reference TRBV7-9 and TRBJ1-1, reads DTGVSQNPRHKITKRGQNVTFRCDPISEHNRLYWYRQTLGQGPEFLTYFQNEAQLEKSRLLSDRFSAERPKGSFSTLEIQRTEQGDSAMYLCASSEVRGDAFFGQGTRLTVV.